The 25 T cell receptor beta chains presented below share a single source sample, sequenced in a study of T cell responses to AZD1222 COVID-19 vaccine. Clones were read by immunoSEQ multiplex PCR, and TCRdb kept only the in-frame ones, dropping some. The profile shows 70,000 to 75,000 clones, nearly 90% of them singletons. The sequencing here drew on peripheral blood, taken 28 days after the second AZD1222 dose. The receptors originated from an adult who received the AZD1222 COVID-19 vaccine.

The chain links TRBV6-5 to TRBJ1-2; weak D call: TRBD1 (6 bases). This CDR3 is 13 amino acids long. V was clipped by 6 bases and J by 6 bases, with 14 bases between them. Germline V lookup: CDR1 MNHEY, CDR2 SVGAGI. The chain's CDR3 is CASRPQGSDGYTF. CDR3 bases: TGTGCCAGCAGACCGCAGGGGAGTGATGGCTACACCTTC.

V gene TRBV9 combines with J gene TRBJ1-6, with D perhaps TRBD1 (5 bases). Trimming took 4 bases from V and 9 from J, leaving 17 bases between them. Germline loops: CDR1 SGDLS, CDR2 YYNGEE. The CDR3 extends over 15 amino acids. This CDR3 reads CASSPRDFRLSPLHF. The DNA for the CDR3 is TGTGCCAGCAGCCCCCGGGACTTTCGCCTTTCACCCCTCCACTTT. Variable domain in full (rest from reference TRBV9 and TRBJ1-6): DSGVTQTPKHLITATGQRVTLRCSPRSGDLSVYWYQQSLDQGLQFLIQYYNGEERAKGNILERFSAQQFPDLHSELNLSSLELGDSALYFCASSPRDFRLSPLHFGNGTRLTVT.

DNA of the CDR3: TGTGCCAGCTCACCACCGAAAGGGTCAAACCTAGAAGGCTACACCTTC. This sequence encodes CASSPPKGSNLEGYTF. The V and J genes are TRBV18 and TRBJ1-2; no clear D gene. V lost 0 bases to trimming and J lost 8 bases, with 19 bases between them. The germline gives CDR1 KGHSH, CDR2 LQKENI. The CDR3 is 16 residues long.

This rearrangement joins TRBV3-1 (or the pseudogene TRBV3-2) to TRBJ1-4; D possibly corresponds to TRBD1 (6 bases). Trimming took 0 bases from V and 8 from J, leaving 7 bases between them. This CDR3 contains 13 residues. CDR1 is LGHDT and CDR2 is YNNKEL in the germline V gene (reference sequence). CDR3 residues: CASSQDDREKLFF. The DNA of the CDR3 is TGTGCCAGCAGCCAAGACGACAGGGAAAAACTGTTTTTT.

The V call is TRBV7-9, the J call TRBJ1-2; D possibly corresponds to TRBD1 (6 bases). CDR3 length equals 13 residues. V shed 5 bases and J shed 8 bases, with 15 bases lying between them. Germline CDR1 is SEHNR and CDR2 is FQNEAQ (reference sequence). The DNA for the CDR3 is TGTGCCAGCAGCCTCCGGAACAGGGAGGGCTACACCTTC. Translated: CASSLRNREGYTF.

This sequence joins TRBV4-3 and TRBJ1-3, with 9 bases fitting TRBD1. CDR3 size: 16 residues. J was trimmed by 2 bases and V by 0 bases; bases with no gene match: 2. In germline, CDR1 is LGHNA, CDR2 YSLEER. CDR3 coding DNA: TGCGCCAGCAGCCAAGAGAACAGGGGGCCTGGAAACACCATATATTTT. It codes for CASSQENRGPGNTIYF.

The chain couples TRBV5-1 to TRBJ2-3; TRBD2 agrees at 9 bases. CDR3 length equals 16 residues. The germline CDR1 and CDR2 sequences are SGHRS and YFSETQ. J gave up 6 bases and V 0 bases, and 8 bases lay outside the gene matches. CDR3 amino acids: CASSLGAGGPVDTQYF. The CDR3 nucleotides read TGCGCCAGCAGCTTGGGGGCGGGAGGGCCAGTGGATACGCAGTATTTT.

This clone was seen a few times. The J gene is TRBJ1-2, the V gene TRBV7-9; perhaps TRBD1 as D (6 bases). The CDR3 spans 15 residues. The V gene's germline CDR1 is SEHNR and CDR2 FQNEAQ (reference sequence). Trimming cost V 4 bases and J 5 bases, with 17 bases left between them. Here the CDR3 DNA reads TGTGCCAGCAGCTCGGACCTCCCAGGGGTTTATGGCTACACCTTC. It is translated as CASSSDLPGVYGYTF.

The rearrangement joins TRBV12-5 to TRBJ1-4, with 7 positions matching TRBD1. Germline assignment: CDR1 LGHNT and CDR2 FRNRAP. The CDR3 is 15 residues long. Trimming at V came to 6 bases and at J to 3 bases, leaving 7 bases not matched to a gene. The CDR3 spells CASGMTGNSNEKLFF. CDR3 DNA sequence: TGTGCTAGTGGGATGACAGGGAACTCTAATGAAAAACTGTTTTTT.

The chain uses TRBV19 and TRBJ2-3; TRBD2 is a possible D gene (6 bases). The CDR3 loop spans 12 amino acids. In germline, CDR1 is LNHDA, CDR2 SQIVND (reference sequence). V was trimmed by 9 bases and J by 6 bases, leaving 13 bases between them. Here the CDR3 DNA reads TGTGCCAGCGCCGGGAGAGGGGATACGCAGTATTTT. Residues: CASAGRGDTQYF.

V and J are TRBV6-2 or TRBV6-3 and TRBJ1-2, with 9 positions matching TRBD1. The CDR3 is made up of 15 amino acids. V trimming: 6 bases; J trimming: 8 bases; junction bases outside the gene matches: 13. The germline V gene has CDR1 MNHEY and CDR2 SVGEGT. Here the CDR3 reads CASSQSTGGTGGYTF. The CDR3 DNA reads TGTGCCAGCAGCCAGTCAACAGGGGGCACGGGAGGCTACACCTTC.

The chain is built from TRBV6-5 and TRBJ2-7; 10 bases align to TRBD1. V shed 8 bases, J shed 7 bases, and the junction held 14 bases outside the gene matches. Per germline, CDR1 MNHEY and CDR2 SVGAGI. The CDR3 is 15 amino acids. The CDR3 sequence: CASRTGQGNAWEQYF. The CDR3 nucleotides read TGTGCCAGCCGTACGGGACAGGGGAATGCGTGGGAGCAGTACTTC.

This chain links TRBV11-3 with TRBJ2-1; D remains ambiguous. The germline V gene has CDR1 SGHNT and CDR2 YENEEA. The ends were cut back, 1 base at V and 4 bases at J, with 14 bases in the middle. This CDR3 contains 16 residues. This chain's CDR3 is CASSLGMGPGYNEQFF. CDR3 in DNA: TGTGCCAGCAGCTTAGGTATGGGCCCCGGGTACAATGAGCAGTTCTTC.

This clone was seen a few times. V is TRBV5-6 and J is TRBJ2-1; 8 nucleotides align to TRBD2. The V gene's germline CDR1 is SGHDT and CDR2 YYEEEE. The V gene end was trimmed by 2 bases and the J gene end by 2 bases; junction bases not matched to a gene: 3. CDR3 size: 15 residues. The CDR3 spells CASSLLAVTYNEQFF. CDR3 bases: TGTGCCAGCAGCTTACTAGCGGTTACCTACAATGAGCAGTTCTTC.

This rearrangement joins TRBV29-1 to TRBJ2-7; 7 nucleotides agree with TRBD1. The J segment lost 0 bases and the V segment lost 7 bases, leaving 15 bases of the junction unmatched. This CDR3 has 16 residues. From germline, CDR1 is SQVTM and CDR2 ANQGSEA. CDR3 amino acids: CSALVGPHRGSYEQYF. As DNA, the CDR3 is TGCAGCGCCCTTGTGGGGCCCCACAGGGGCTCCTACGAGCAGTACTTC.

The chain has TRBV5-5 and TRBJ2-7, with 10 bases fitting TRBD1. Germline V lookup: CDR1 SGHKS, CDR2 YYEKEE (reference sequence). This CDR3 has 17 amino acids. The junction had 13 bases not matched to a gene; V was cut back by 0 bases and J by 7 bases. CDR3 nucleotide sequence: TGTGCCAGCAGCTTGGCGGGGACAGGGGACCCGTGGAGAGAGCAGTACTTC. Its translation is CASSLAGTGDPWREQYF. The full variable domain, rest sourced from reference TRBV5-5 and TRBJ2-7, is DAGVTQSPTHLIKTRGQQVTLRCSPISGHKSVSWYQQVLGQGPQFIFQYYEKEERGRGNFPDRFSARQFPNYSSELNVNALLLGDSALYLCASSLAGTGDPWREQYFGPGTRLTVT.

The chain joins TRBV29-1 to TRBJ2-2; 8 bases line up with TRBD1. V shed 6 bases, J shed 1 base, and the junction held 4 bases outside the gene matches. This CDR3 region has 14 residues. CDR1 is SQVTM, CDR2 ANQGSEA, per germline. The CDR3 sequence: CSVRTGRNTGELFF. CDR3 DNA: TGCAGCGTACGGACAGGGAGGAACACCGGGGAGCTGTTTTTT.

Comment on this clone: Germline and junction disagree at one end, which may indicate a read error. The rearrangement joins TRBV28 to TRBJ1-1; the D gene is possibly TRBD1 (5 bases). The length of the CDR3 is 13 residues. Germline CDR1 is MDHEN and CDR2 is SYDVKM. The CDR3 sequence: CASSFTGPGGFSF. CDR3 coding DNA: TGTGCCAGCAGCTTTACCGGGCCTGGGGGGTTTTCTTTT.

The genes are TRBV4-3 and TRBJ2-7; possibly TRBD1 or TRBD2 for D (5 bases each). The germline gives CDR1 LGHNA, CDR2 YSLEER. The CDR3 is 15 amino acids. V was pared by 1 base and J by 1 base, with 11 bases between. CDR3 residues: CASSQAPGRSYEQYF. In DNA form, the CDR3 reads TGCGCCAGCAGCCAAGCTCCGGGACGGTCCTACGAGCAGTACTTC.

J is TRBJ1-2 and V is TRBV19, with D maybe TRBD1 (6 bases). V lost 4 bases and J lost 0, with 9 bases in between. This CDR3 spans 14 amino acids. The germline CDR1 and CDR2 sequences are LNHDA and SQIVND (reference sequence). The CDR3 DNA reads TGTGCCAGTAGTAGGAACAGGGCTAACTATGGCTACACCTTC. Translation gives CASSRNRANYGYTF.

The chain carries TRBV11-2 and TRBJ2-4; a possible D gene is TRBD1 (5 bases). From germline, CDR1 is SGHAT and CDR2 FQNNGV. V was shortened by 5 bases and J by 8 bases, with 16 bases between the two germline ends. The CDR3 is 14 residues long. The CDR3 is CASSPGLRSDIQYF. In DNA, the CDR3 is TGTGCCAGCAGCCCAGGGCTACGGTCGGACATTCAGTACTTC.

This chain joins TRBV7-2 and TRBJ1-1, with 8 bases matching TRBD1. The germline CDR1 and CDR2 sequences are SGHTA and FQGNSA. This CDR3 has 17 residues. V shed 5 bases and J 0 bases; nucleotides not matched to a gene: 11. CDR3 sequence: CASSPRQGARMNTEAFF. The DNA for the CDR3 is TGTGCCAGCAGCCCGAGGCAGGGGGCCAGGATGAACACTGAAGCTTTCTTT.

V is TRBV24-1 and J is TRBJ1-1; D remains ambiguous. Trimming pared 3 bases from V and 1 base from J, leaving 5 bases between. The CDR3 contains 13 residues. From germline, CDR1 is KGHDR and CDR2 SFDVKD. The CDR3 nucleotides read TGTGCCACCAGTGATCCGGGGAACACTGAAGCTTTCTTT. The encoded protein is CATSDPGNTEAFF.

This clone has a single count. The V call is TRBV27, the J call TRBJ1-2, with D possibly matching TRBD1 (5 bases). Between the trimmed V and J ends, which lost 5 bases and 4 bases, there was a span of 14 bases. Germline CDR1 is MNHEY and CDR2 is SMNVEV (reference sequence). The CDR3 is 14 amino acids. The CDR3 region has the DNA TGTGCCAGCAGTCCCGCAGGGCCAATCTATGGCTACACCTTC. Its protein is CASSPAGPIYGYTF.

The chain carries TRBV9 and TRBJ1-4, with TRBD1 matching 8 bases. Germline lookup yields CDR1 SGDLS and CDR2 YYNGEE. The junction had 7 bases not matched to a gene; V was cut back by 0 bases and J by 6 bases. The CDR3 length is 16 residues. The DNA for the CDR3 is TGTGCCAGCAGCGTAGGAGGTGGACAGGGTCATGAAAAACTGTTTTTT. Its translation: CASSVGGGQGHEKLFF.